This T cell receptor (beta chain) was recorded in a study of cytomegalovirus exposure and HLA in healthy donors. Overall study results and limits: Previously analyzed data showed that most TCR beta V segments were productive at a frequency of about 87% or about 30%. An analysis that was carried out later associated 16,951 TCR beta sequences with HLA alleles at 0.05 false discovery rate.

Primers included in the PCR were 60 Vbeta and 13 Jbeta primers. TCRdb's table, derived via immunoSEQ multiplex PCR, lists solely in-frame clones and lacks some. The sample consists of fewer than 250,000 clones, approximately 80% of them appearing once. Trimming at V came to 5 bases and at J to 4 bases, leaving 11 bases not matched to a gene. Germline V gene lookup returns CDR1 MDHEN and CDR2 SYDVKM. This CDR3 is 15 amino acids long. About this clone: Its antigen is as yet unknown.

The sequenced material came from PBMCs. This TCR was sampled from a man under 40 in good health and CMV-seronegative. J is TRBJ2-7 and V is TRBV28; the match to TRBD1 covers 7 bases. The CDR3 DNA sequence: TGTGCCAGCAGTCCTAGACCTCAGGGGGTGTACGAGCAGTACTTC. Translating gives CASSPRPQGVYEQYF.